The source of this T cell receptor beta chain is a study of T cells in Graves' hyperthyroidism and ophthalmopathy. This clonotype was seen repeatedly, ten times or more. V shed 3 bases, J shed 5 bases, and the junction held 4 bases outside the gene matches. Germline CDR1 reads LNHDA; CDR2 reads SQIVND (reference sequence). This CDR3 comprises 15 residues. Fresh peripheral blood, 7.5 to 10 ml of it, supplied the PBMCs. Researchers amplified the TCR beta CDR3 regions from RNA transcripts. Using the HTBI primer set, a first-round RT-PCR was run on the TCR CDR3. TCRdb redid the calling of the multiplex PCR reads with MiXCR, one entry per CDR3 protein. The data contain about 680,000 distinct CDR3 sequences, over 35% of them singletons.

The receptor was derived from a woman between 35 and 50 years old with Graves' hyperthyroidism. The sequencing sample was made of blood. This chain links TRBV19 with TRBJ1-4, with TRBD1 matching over 9 bases. The CDR3 spells CASSIGGQGNEKLFF. CDR3 sequence (DNA): TGTGCCAGTAGTATCGGAGGACAGGGGAATGAAAAACTGTTTTTT. The full variable domain, with the rest looked up from reference TRBV19 and TRBJ1-4, is DGGITQSPKYLFRKEGQNVTLSCEQNLNHDAMYWYRQDPGQGLRLIYYSQIVNDFQKGDIAEGYSVSREKKESFPLTVTSAQKNPTAFYLCASSIGGQGNEKLFFGSGTQLSVL.